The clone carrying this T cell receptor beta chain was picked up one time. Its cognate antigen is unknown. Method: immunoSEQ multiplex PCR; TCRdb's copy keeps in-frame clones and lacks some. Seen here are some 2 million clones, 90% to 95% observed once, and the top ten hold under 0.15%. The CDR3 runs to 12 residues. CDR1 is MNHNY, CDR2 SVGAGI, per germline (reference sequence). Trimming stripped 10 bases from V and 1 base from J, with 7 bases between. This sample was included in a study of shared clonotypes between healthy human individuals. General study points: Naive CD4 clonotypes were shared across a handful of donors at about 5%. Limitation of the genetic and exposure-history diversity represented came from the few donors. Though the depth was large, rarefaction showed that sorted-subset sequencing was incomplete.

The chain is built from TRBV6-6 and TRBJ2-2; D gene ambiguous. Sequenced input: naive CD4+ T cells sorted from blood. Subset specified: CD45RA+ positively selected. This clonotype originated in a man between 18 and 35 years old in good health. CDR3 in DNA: TGTGCCACCCAGCGGAACACCGGGGAGCTGTTTTTT. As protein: CATQRNTGELFF.